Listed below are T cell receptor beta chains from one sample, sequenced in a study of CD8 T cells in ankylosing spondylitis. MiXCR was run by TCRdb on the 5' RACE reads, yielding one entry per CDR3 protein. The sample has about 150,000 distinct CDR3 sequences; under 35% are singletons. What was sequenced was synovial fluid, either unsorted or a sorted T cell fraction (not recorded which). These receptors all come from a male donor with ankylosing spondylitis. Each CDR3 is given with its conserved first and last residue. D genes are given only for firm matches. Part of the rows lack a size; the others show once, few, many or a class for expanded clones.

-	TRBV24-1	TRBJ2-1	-	TGTGCCACCAGTGATTCTCAGAAGATCGGTGGGAATGAGCAGTTCTTC	CATSDSQKIGGNEQFF
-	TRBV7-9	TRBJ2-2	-	TGTGCCAGCAGCTCAAGTGGAGCAGGGCTGAACACCGGGGAGCTGTTTTTT	CASSSSGAGLNTGELFF
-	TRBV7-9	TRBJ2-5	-	TGTGCCAGCAGCTTAGGGCGACAGATCCAAGAGACCCAGTACTTC	CASSLGRQIQETQYF
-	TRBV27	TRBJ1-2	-	TGTGCCAGCAGTTTAGGCAGGGTAAAGGATGGCTACACCTTC	CASSLGRVKDGYTF
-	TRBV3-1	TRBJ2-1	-	TGTGCCAGCAGCCAAAATAGCCTCAATGAGCAGTTCTTC	CASSQNSLNEQFF
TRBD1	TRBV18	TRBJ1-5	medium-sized	TGTGCCAGCTCACCAGACAGGGGGGGCAATCAGCCCCAGCATTTT	CASSPDRGGNQPQHF
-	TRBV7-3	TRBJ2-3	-	TGTGCCAGCAGCTTAATAGGGACGACAGGAGATACGCAGTATTTT	CASSLIGTTGDTQYF
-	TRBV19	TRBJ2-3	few	TGTGCCAGTAGAAGAACAATTCTGGATACGCAGTATTTT	CASRRTILDTQYF
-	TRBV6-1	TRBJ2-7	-	TGTGCCAGCAGCCTTGAATTCGCGTACGAGCAGTACTTC	CASSLEFAYEQYF
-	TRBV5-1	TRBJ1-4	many	TGCGCCAGCAGCTTGGGCGTGTATGCTGCAACTAATGAAAAACTGTTTTTT	CASSLGVYAATNEKLFF
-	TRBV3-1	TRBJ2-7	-	TGTGCCAGCAGCCAAGAGGGCGGGGGCGGCGAGCAGTACTTC	CASSQEGGGGEQYF
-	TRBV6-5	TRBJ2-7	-	TGTGCCAGCAGTTACGACAGCGGCGAGCAGTACTTC	CASSYDSGEQYF
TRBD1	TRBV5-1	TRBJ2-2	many	TGCGCCAGCAGCCTGCCGACAGGGTCCGGGGAGCTGTTTTTT	CASSLPTGSGELFF
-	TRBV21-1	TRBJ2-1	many	TGTGCCAGCAGCAAAAAGCGGGGCCTCTCCTACAATGAGCAGTTCTTC	CASSKKRGLSYNEQFF
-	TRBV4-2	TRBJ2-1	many	TGTGCCAGCAGCCGAGGACAGAACAATGAGCAGTTCTTC	CASSRGQNNEQFF
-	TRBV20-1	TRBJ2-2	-	TGCAGTGCTAGAGTCCCCTCGGGCGACACCGGGGAGCTGTTTTTT	CSARVPSGDTGELFF
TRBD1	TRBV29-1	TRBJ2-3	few	TGCAGCGATCGACAGGGTGGCACAGATACGCAGTATTTT	CSDRQGGTDTQYF
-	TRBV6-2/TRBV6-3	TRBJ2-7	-	TGTGCCAGCAGTTACCCCTCCGTATCCTACGAGCAGTACTTC	CASSYPSVSYEQYF
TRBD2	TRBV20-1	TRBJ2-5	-	TGCAGTACCGCGGGAGCCGCAGAGACCCAGTACTTC	CSTAGAAETQYF
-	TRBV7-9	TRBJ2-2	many	TGTGCCAGCAGCCCCAACCGGGGCACCGGGGAGCTGTTTTTT	CASSPNRGTGELFF
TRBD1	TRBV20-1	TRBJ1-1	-	TGCAGTGCGAACAGGGGGCGAGGGACTGAAGCTTTCTTT	CSANRGRGTEAFF
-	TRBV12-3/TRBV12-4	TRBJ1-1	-	TGTGCCAGCAGCGGGGCCTTGGGGGTGGTGCGGACTGAAGCTTTCTTT	CASSGALGVVRTEAFF
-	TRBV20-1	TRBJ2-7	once	TGCAGTGCTAGAGCCCCGCTGGGGACATACGAGCAGTACTTC	CSARAPLGTYEQYF
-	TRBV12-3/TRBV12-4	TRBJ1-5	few	TGTGCCAGCAGTAGGAACCACAATCAGCCCCAGCATTTT	CASSRNHNQPQHF
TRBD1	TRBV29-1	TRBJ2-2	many	TGCAGCGTTGATGAGGGGGCGGTTACCGGGGAGCTGTTTTTT	CSVDEGAVTGELFF
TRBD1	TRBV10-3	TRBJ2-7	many	TGTGCCATCAGTGATGGGACAGCCTCCTACGAGCAGTACTTC	CAISDGTASYEQYF
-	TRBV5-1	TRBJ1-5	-	TGCGCCAGCAGCTTGGAAGCAGAGGGGCAGCCCCAGCATTTT	CASSLEAEGQPQHF
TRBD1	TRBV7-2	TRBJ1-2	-	TGTGCCAGCAGCTCCTACAGGGGGGGAGGCGATGGCTACACCTTC	CASSSYRGGGDGYTF
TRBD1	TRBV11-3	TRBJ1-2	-	TGTGCCAGCAGCTCCCGGGGTAAGGGGGCCTATGGCTACACCTTC	CASSSRGKGAYGYTF
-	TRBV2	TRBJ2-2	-	TGTGCCAGCAGCTGGGGCAGGGCGAACACCGGGGAGCTGTTTTTT	CASSWGRANTGELFF
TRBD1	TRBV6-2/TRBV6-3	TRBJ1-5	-	TGTGCCAGCAGTTACTCCGGGGACAGGCAGCCCCAGCATTTT	CASSYSGDRQPQHF
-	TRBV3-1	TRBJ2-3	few	TGTGCCAGCAGCCGAGGCGGAGCCTCGGGCACAGATACGCAGTATTTT	CASSRGGASGTDTQYF
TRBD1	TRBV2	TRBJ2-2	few	TGTGCCAGCAGTGAAGTGCCGGGACAGGGGTTTCCCGGGGAGCTGTTTTTT	CASSEVPGQGFPGELFF